The 23 T cell receptor beta chains given below trace back to one sample, sequenced in a study of cytomegalovirus exposure and HLA in healthy donors. TCRdb keeps only in-frame clones here, not all; method: immunoSEQ multiplex PCR. This sample yields roughly 250,000 clones, of which around 90% are seen a single time; under 0.45% belongs to the top ten. The specimen was PBMCs. Every receptor here comes from a woman younger than 35 in good health and CMV-seronegative.

This chain connects TRBV5-6 to TRBJ1-1; 7 bases fit TRBD1. Germline V gene lookup returns CDR1 SGHDT and CDR2 YYEEEE. Losses at the gene ends were 4 bases for V and 6 bases for J; bases not matched to a gene: 12. This CDR3 has 15 amino acids. The chain's CDR3 is CASSLKSRGTAEAFF. CDR3 in DNA: TGTGCCAGCAGCCTAAAAAGCAGGGGGACCGCTGAAGCTTTCTTT.

The chain employs TRBV27 and TRBJ2-1; D might be TRBD2 (5 bases). The ends were cut back, 6 bases at V and 6 bases at J, with 24 bases in the middle. The CDR3 has 17 amino acids. Germline CDR1 MNHEY, CDR2 SMNVEV (reference sequence). CDR3 coding DNA: TGTGCCAGCAGCTGGACCCTCGTGAGGGTCTCTGGCAATGAGCAGTTCTTC. This encodes CASSWTLVRVSGNEQFF.

V is TRBV27 and J is TRBJ2-1, with unresolved D. The CDR3 is made up of 14 amino acids. Germline values: CDR1 MNHEY, CDR2 SMNVEV (reference sequence). Between the trimmed V and J ends, which lost 3 bases and 4 bases, there was a span of 10 bases. DNA of the CDR3: TGTGCCAGCAGTTTTGGGCACCTGTACAATGAGCAGTTCTTC. Translating gives CASSFGHLYNEQFF.

The J gene is TRBJ2-1, the V gene TRBV6-5; 9 bases line up with TRBD1. After removal of 7 bases from V and 2 bases from J, the junction contained 6 bases not matched to a gene. Germline V gives CDR1 MNHEY, CDR2 SVGAGI. The CDR3 is made up of 15 amino acids. This CDR3 reads CASNGQGSTYNEQFF. The DNA of the CDR3 is TGTGCCAGCAACGGACAGGGGAGCACCTACAATGAGCAGTTCTTC.

V usage is TRBV29-1 and J usage is TRBJ1-1; the D gene is possibly TRBD1 (6 bases). This CDR3 has 13 residues. CDR1 and CDR2 from the germline V gene are SQVTM and ANQGSEA. Trimming stripped 4 bases from V and 7 bases from J, with 16 bases between. The CDR3 here is CSVVPRGHIEAFF. As DNA, the CDR3 is TGCAGCGTTGTTCCTCGGGGACACATTGAAGCTTTCTTT.

This clone was observed a single time. This chain links TRBV7-2 with TRBJ1-2; D is uncertain. Deletions cut 2 bases from V and 8 bases from J, with 24 bases between. Germline V lookup: CDR1 SGHTA, CDR2 FQGNSA. CDR3 size: 17 residues. In DNA form, the CDR3 reads TGTGCCAGCAGCTTAAGTAAGGTGCGGCCGTCTGCTCACGGCTACACCTTC. It codes for CASSLSKVRPSAHGYTF.

The V gene is TRBV5-4, the J gene TRBJ2-3, with TRBD2 identical over 7 bases. Trimming cost V 3 bases and J 4 bases; bases outside gene matches: 8. The CDR3 is made up of 15 amino acids. Germline V gene sequence: CDR1 SGHNT, CDR2 YYREEE (reference sequence). The CDR3 coding sequence is TGTGCCAGCAGCTGGGACCTAGGGAGGGCAGATACGCAGTATTTT. Residues: CASSWDLGRADTQYF.

This clone has a handful of counts. The chain employs TRBV7-9 and TRBJ1-4; 9 nucleotides line up with TRBD1. Per the germline V gene, CDR1 is SEHNR and CDR2 is FQNEAQ (reference sequence). J was trimmed by 6 bases and V by 4 bases; bases with no gene match: 3. CDR3 length equals 14 residues. CDR3 amino acids: CASSSWDRDEKLFF. The CDR3 DNA reads TGTGCCAGCAGCTCCTGGGACAGGGATGAAAAACTGTTTTTT. Combining the CDR3 with reference TRBV7-9 and TRBJ1-4 gives the whole variable domain DTGVSQNPRHKITKRGQNVTFRCDPISEHNRLYWYRQTLGQGPEFLTYFQNEAQLEKSRLLSDRFSAERPKGSFSTLEIQRTEQGDSAMYLCASSSWDRDEKLFFGSGTQLSVL.

The chain is built from TRBV7-9 and TRBJ2-2; 7 nucleotides line up with TRBD2. V lost 6 bases to trimming and J lost 0 bases; unmatched junction nucleotides: 4. Germline CDR1 reads SEHNR; CDR2 reads FQNEAQ (reference sequence). The CDR3 is 15 amino acids. This CDR3 is CASSGREPNTGELFF. The CDR3 bases are TGTGCCAGCAGTGGGAGGGAGCCGAACACCGGGGAGCTGTTTTTT.

The chain joins TRBV6-1 to TRBJ1-5; D might be TRBD1 (5 bases). The germline gives CDR1 MNHNS, CDR2 SASEGT. Trimming cost V 7 bases and J 3 bases, with 10 bases left between them. The CDR3 runs 13 residues. This CDR3 reads CASTDRTNQPQHF. The CDR3 coding sequence is TGTGCCAGCACTGACAGAACCAATCAGCCCCAGCATTTT.

The chain recombines TRBV5-4 with TRBJ2-3, with D perhaps matching TRBD1 (5 bases). CDR3 size: 13 residues. From germline, CDR1 is SGHNT and CDR2 YYREEE (reference sequence). The V end was cut by 2 bases, the J end by 4 bases, with 8 bases between. The CDR3 here is CASSFAGPDTQYF. In nucleotides, the CDR3 is TGTGCCAGCAGCTTTGCAGGGCCAGATACGCAGTATTTT.

The J gene is TRBJ2-7, the V gene TRBV6-1, with 9 bases lining up with TRBD2. J lost 0 bases, V lost 7 bases, and 7 bases had no gene match. There are 15 residues in the CDR3. Germline values: CDR1 MNHNS, CDR2 SASEGT. CDR3 amino acids: CASKELAGTSYEQYV. The CDR3 DNA reads as TGTGCCAGCAAGGAGCTAGCGGGGACCTCCTACGAGCAGTACGTC.

This chain uses TRBV10-3 with TRBJ1-4; tentatively, D is TRBD1 (6 bases). V was trimmed by 2 bases and J by 3 bases, leaving 13 bases between them. The CDR3 runs 16 residues. CDR1 and CDR2 (germline): ENHRY, SYGVKD. The CDR3 spells CAISEAGEGSNEKLFF. The CDR3 region has the DNA TGTGCCATCAGTGAGGCAGGGGAGGGTTCTAATGAAAAACTGTTTTTT.

The chain is built from TRBV5-4 and TRBJ1-4, with a possible D match to TRBD1 (5 bases). The CDR3 length is 14 residues. Germline CDR1 and CDR2: SGHNT and YYREEE (reference sequence). The germline V and J ends were trimmed by 0 bases and 8 bases, with 11 bases remaining between them. In nucleotides, the CDR3 is TGTGCCAGCAGCTTGGGCCAGGGCAGCGAAAAACTGTTTTTT. It encodes CASSLGQGSEKLFF.

In regard to this clone: The junction does not match germline at one end; this may be a read error. This chain links TRBV7-7 with TRBJ2-1; D is perhaps TRBD1 (5 bases). The germline V gene encodes CDR1 SSHAT and CDR2 FNYEAQ (reference sequence). The CDR3 contains 14 residues. Here the CDR3 reads CASSPGRVHNEQFF. The CDR3 DNA reads TGTGCTAGCAGCCCAGGCAGGGTCCACAATGAGCAGTTCTTC. Combining the CDR3 with reference TRBV7-7 and TRBJ2-1 gives the whole variable domain GAGVSQSPRYKVTKRGQDVTLRCDPISSHATLYWYQQALGQGPEFLTYFNYEAQPDKSGLPSDRFSAERPEGSISTLTIQRTEQRDSAMYRCASSPGRVHNEQFFGPGTRLTVL.

This clone was found once. The chain links TRBV7-8 to TRBJ1-6, with D hard to call. The CDR3 is made up of 14 amino acids. The germline V and J ends were trimmed by 5 bases and 11 bases, with 16 bases remaining between them. Germline-derived CDR1 and CDR2 are SGHVS and FQNEAQ. The CDR3 is CASSPRGEMAPLHF. The CDR3 DNA is TGTGCCAGCAGCCCGCGCGGCGAAATGGCACCCCTCCACTTT.

V gene TRBV2 combines with J gene TRBJ1-5; D unclear. CDR1 and CDR2 from the germline V gene are SNHLY and FYNNEI. Between the trimmed V and J ends, which lost 6 bases and 4 bases, there was a span of 16 bases. The CDR3 is 15 amino acids. CDR3 region: CASSGLGGPNQPQHF. The CDR3 DNA reads TGTGCCAGCAGCGGCCTGGGAGGTCCAAATCAGCCCCAGCATTTT.

The gene calls are TRBV28 and TRBJ1-1; D not resolved. V gave up 2 bases and J gave up 5 bases, with 12 bases separating them. The CDR3 is 14 residues long. From germline, CDR1 is MDHEN and CDR2 SYDVKM. The CDR3 bases are TGTGCCAGCAGTTTAGTGGGGAGGGATACTGAAGCTTTCTTT. Translated: CASSLVGRDTEAFF.

The V and J genes are TRBV2 and TRBJ2-6; D is uncertain. Germline V CDR1 and CDR2: SNHLY, FYNNEI. The CDR3 length is 15 residues. V dropped 3 bases and J dropped 0 bases, with 6 bases sitting between them. The CDR3 here is CASSEEHSGANVLTF. CDR3 bases: TGTGCCAGCAGTGAGGAGCACTCTGGGGCCAACGTCCTGACTTTC.

The V call is TRBV4-2, the J call TRBJ2-2; maybe TRBD2 (7 bases). The V gene lost 2 bases and the J gene lost 3 bases, with 16 bases spanning the gap. Germline V CDR1 and CDR2: LGHNA, YNFKEQ. This CDR3 spans 17 amino acids. This CDR3 reads CASSQFSEGGHTGELFF. CDR3 in DNA: TGTGCCAGCAGCCAATTTTCGGAGGGGGGGCACACCGGGGAGCTGTTTTTT.

The chain is built from TRBV21-1 and TRBJ1-1; TRBD1 reflects the table's D call only, with no check against the DNA. TRBV21-1 is a documented pseudogene. The CDR3 extends over 10 amino acids. The DNA of the CDR3 is TGTGCCAGCAGGGACAGGAAGGCTTTCTTT. Protein sequence: CASRDRKAFF.

The V call is TRBV5-1, the J call TRBJ1-2; D is unclear. Germline CDR1 and CDR2: SGHRS and YFSETQ. Trimming cost V 0 bases and J 7 bases, with 10 bases left between them. The CDR3 spans 13 residues. CDR3 loop: CASSLALMSGYTF. Written as DNA, the CDR3 is TGCGCCAGCAGCTTGGCCTTGATGAGTGGCTACACCTTC.

V and J are TRBV4-1 and TRBJ2-4, with 7 bases that match TRBD1. The CDR3 is 19 residues long. With V trimmed by 2 bases and J by 0 bases, 13 bases remained unmatched. Germline V lookup: CDR1 MGHRA, CDR2 YSYEKL. For the CDR3, the DNA is TGCGCCAGCAGCCAATACACCCACATACAGGGGCTAGCCAAAAACATTCAGTACTTC. Residues: CASSQYTHIQGLAKNIQYF.